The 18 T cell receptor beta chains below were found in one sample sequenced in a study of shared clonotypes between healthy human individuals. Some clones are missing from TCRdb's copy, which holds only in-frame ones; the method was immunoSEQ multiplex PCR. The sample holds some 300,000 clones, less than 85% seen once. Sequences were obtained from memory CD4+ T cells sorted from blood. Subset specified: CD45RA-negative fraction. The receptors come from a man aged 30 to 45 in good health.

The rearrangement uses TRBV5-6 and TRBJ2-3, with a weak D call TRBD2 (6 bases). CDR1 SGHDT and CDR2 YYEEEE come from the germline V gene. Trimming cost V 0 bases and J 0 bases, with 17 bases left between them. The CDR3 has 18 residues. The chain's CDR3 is CASSLGPSGLHSTDTQYF. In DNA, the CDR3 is TGTGCCAGCAGCTTGGGACCGTCAGGACTACATAGCACAGATACGCAGTATTTT.

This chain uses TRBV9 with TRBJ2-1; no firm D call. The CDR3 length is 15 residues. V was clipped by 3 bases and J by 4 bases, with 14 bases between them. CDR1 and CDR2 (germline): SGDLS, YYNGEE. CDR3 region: CASSADGVAYNEQFF. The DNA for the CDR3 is TGTGCCAGCAGCGCAGATGGGGTTGCTTACAATGAGCAGTTCTTC.

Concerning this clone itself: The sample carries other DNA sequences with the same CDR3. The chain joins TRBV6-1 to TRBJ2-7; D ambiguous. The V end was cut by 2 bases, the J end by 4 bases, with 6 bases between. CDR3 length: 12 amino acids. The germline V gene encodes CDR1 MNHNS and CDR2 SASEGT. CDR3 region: CASSERAYEQYF. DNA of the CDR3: TGTGCCAGCAGTGAAAGAGCGTACGAGCAGTACTTC.

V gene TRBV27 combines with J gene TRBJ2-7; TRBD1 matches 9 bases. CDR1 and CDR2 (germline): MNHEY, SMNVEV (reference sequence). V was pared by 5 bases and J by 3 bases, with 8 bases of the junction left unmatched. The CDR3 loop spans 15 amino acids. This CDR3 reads CASSPRTGVDYEQYF. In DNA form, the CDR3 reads TGTGCCAGCAGTCCGAGGACAGGGGTGGACTACGAGCAGTACTTC.

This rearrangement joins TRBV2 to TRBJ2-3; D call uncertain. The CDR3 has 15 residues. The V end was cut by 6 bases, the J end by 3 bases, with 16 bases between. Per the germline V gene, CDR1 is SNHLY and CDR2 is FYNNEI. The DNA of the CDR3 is TGTGCCAGCAGCCTGTCACTGAATCCAACAGATACGCAGTATTTT. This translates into CASSLSLNPTDTQYF.

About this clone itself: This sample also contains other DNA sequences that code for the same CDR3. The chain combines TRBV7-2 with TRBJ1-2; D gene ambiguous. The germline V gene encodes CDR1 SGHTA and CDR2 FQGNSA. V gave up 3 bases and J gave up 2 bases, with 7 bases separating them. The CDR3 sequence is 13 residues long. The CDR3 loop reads CASSLPGNYGYTF. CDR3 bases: TGTGCCAGCAGCTTGCCGGGCAACTATGGCTACACCTTC.

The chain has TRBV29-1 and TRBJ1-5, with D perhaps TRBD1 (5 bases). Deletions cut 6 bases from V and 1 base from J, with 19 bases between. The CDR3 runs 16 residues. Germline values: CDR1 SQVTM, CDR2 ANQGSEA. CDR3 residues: CSVNGWTILSNQPQHF. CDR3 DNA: TGCAGCGTAAATGGCTGGACAATTCTGAGCAATCAGCCCCAGCATTTT.

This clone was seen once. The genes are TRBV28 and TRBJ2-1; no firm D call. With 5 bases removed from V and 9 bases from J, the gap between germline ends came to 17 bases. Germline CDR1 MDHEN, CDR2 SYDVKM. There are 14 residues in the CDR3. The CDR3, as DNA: TGTGCCAGCAGTCCACCTTCGACCTGGAGTGAGCAGTTCTTC. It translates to CASSPPSTWSEQFF.

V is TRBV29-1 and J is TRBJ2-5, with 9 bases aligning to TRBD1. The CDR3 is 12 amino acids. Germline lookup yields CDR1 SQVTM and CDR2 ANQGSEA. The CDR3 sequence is CSTGTGIETQYF. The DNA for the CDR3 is TGCAGTACCGGGACAGGGATAGAGACCCAGTACTTC.

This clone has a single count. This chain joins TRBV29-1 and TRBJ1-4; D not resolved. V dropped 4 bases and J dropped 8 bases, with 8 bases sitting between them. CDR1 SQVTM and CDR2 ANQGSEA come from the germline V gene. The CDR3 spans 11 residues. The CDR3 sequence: CSVGRVEKLFF. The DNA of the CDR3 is TGCAGCGTTGGGAGGGTCGAAAAACTGTTTTTT.

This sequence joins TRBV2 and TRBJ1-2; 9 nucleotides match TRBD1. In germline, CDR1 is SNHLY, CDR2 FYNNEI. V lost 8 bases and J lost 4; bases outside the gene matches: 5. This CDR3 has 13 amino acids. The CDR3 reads CASRDRVTYGYTF. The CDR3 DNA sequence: TGTGCCAGCCGGGACAGGGTCACCTATGGCTACACCTTC.

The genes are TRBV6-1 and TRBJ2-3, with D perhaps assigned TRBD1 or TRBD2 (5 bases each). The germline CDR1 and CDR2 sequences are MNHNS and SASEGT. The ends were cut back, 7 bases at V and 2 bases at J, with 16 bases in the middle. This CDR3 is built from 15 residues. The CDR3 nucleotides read TGTGCCAGCAAACCGGGACGGAGAAACACAGATACGCAGTATTTT. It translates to CASKPGRRNTDTQYF.

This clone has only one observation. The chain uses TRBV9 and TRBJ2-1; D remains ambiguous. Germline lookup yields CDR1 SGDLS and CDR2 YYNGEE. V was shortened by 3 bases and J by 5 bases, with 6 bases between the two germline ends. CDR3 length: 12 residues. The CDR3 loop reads CASSANHNEQFF. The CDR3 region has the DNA TGTGCCAGCAGCGCAAACCACAATGAGCAGTTCTTC.

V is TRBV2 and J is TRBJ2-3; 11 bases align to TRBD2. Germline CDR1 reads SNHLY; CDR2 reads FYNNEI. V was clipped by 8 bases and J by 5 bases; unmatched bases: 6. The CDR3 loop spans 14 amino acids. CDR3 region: CASALGLAGDTQYF. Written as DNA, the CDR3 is TGTGCCAGCGCCCTCGGACTAGCGGGAGATACGCAGTATTTT.

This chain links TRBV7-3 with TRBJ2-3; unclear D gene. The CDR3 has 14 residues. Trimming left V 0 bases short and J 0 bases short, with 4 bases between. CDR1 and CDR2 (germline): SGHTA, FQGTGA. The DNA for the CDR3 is TGTGCCAGCAGCTTAACGGGCAGCACAGATACGCAGTATTTT. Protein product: CASSLTGSTDTQYF. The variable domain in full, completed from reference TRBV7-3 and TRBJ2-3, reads GAGVSQTPSNKVTEKGKYVELRCDPISGHTALYWYRQSLGQGPEFLIYFQGTGAADDSGLPNDRFFAVRPEGSVSTLKIQRTERGDSAVYLCASSLTGSTDTQYFGPGTRLTVL.

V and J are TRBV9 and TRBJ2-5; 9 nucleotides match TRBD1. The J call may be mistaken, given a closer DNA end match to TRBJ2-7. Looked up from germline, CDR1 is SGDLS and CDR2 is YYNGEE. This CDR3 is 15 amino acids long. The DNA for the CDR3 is TGTGCCAGCAGCGAGGGACAGGGATGGTCCTACGAGCAGTACTTC. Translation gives CASSEGQGWSYEQYF.

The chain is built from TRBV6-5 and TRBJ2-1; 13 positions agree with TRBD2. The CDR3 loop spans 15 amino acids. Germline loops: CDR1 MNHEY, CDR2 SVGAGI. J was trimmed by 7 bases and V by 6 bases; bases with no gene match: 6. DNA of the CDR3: TGTGCCAGCAGACCGACTAGCGGGAGGCGGAATGAGCAGTTCTTC. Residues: CASRPTSGRRNEQFF.

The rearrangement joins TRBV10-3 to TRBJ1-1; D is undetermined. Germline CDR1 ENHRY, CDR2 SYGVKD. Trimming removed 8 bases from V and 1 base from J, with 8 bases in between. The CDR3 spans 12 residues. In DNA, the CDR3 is TGTGCCATCGGGGAGCCGAACACTGAAGCTTTCTTT. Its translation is CAIGEPNTEAFF.